These T cell receptor beta chains were read from a single sample in a study of Ad26.COV2.S vaccination and SARS-CoV-2 variants. Repertoires were generated with immunoSEQ multiplex PCR, while TCRdb's copy carries only in-frame clones and drops some. Here the sample spans roughly 380,000 clones, 90% to 95% being singletons. The specimen was peripheral blood, collected after recovery from COVID-19. The origin of the receptors is a human donor who had recovered from COVID-19. CDR3s include the opening cysteine and the closing phenylalanine or tryptophan. D genes are given only for firm matches. The size entry is marked missing in some rows and otherwise reads once, few, many or a size class.

clone_size j_call v_call d_call cdr3_nt cdr3_aa
NA TRBJ1-2 TRBV6-5 NA TGTGCCAGCAGTTACTCGACCCTCTATGGCTACACCTTC CASSYSTLYGYTF
NA TRBJ1-1 TRBV6-5 NA TGTGCCAGCAGTTACTCGCCGGGGGGGCTGAACACTGAAGCTTTCTTT CASSYSPGGLNTEAFF
NA TRBJ1-1 TRBV12-3/TRBV12-4 NA TGTGCCAGCAGCGTCCTGAAGGACACTGAAGCTTTCTTT CASSVLKDTEAFF
NA TRBJ2-3 TRBV5-1 NA TGCGCCAGCAGCCCCGCCGGGTACACAGATACGCAGTATTTT CASSPAGYTDTQYF
NA TRBJ2-5 TRBV3-1/TRBV3-2 TRBD2 TGTGCCAGCAGCCTTCTTGAGCGGGGTCAAGAGACCCAGTACTTC CASSLLERGQETQYF
NA TRBJ2-7 TRBV5-1 NA TGCGCCAGCAGCTTGAATTTACAGATGGACGAGCAGTACTTC CASSLNLQMDEQYF
NA TRBJ2-1 TRBV6-5 NA TGTGCCAGCAGTAACCGGGTCCCAGGGGATGAGCAGTTCTTC CASSNRVPGDEQFF
NA TRBJ2-1 TRBV4-1 NA TGCGCCAGCAGCCAAGATCATGCGGCGGCCACGAACAATGAGCAGTTCTTC CASSQDHAAATNNEQFF
once TRBJ2-5 TRBV27 TRBD2 TGTGCCAGCAGTTTATCGACTAGCGGGGGGGCCGTAGAGACCCAGTACTTC CASSLSTSGGAVETQYF
NA TRBJ2-1 TRBV6-5 TRBD1 TGTGCCAGCAGCCGGGACAGGGCGTACAATGAGCAGTTCTTC CASSRDRAYNEQFF
NA TRBJ1-1 TRBV6-4 NA TGTGCCAGCAGTGAGGTCCAGGAGGAGAGGGTTTTCCCTGAAGCTTTCTTT CASSEVQEERVFPEAFF
NA TRBJ2-5 TRBV14 NA TGTGCCAGCAGCCCTCGGGGGGCACAGGGGCGAGAGACCCAGTACTTC CASSPRGAQGRETQYF
NA TRBJ1-5 TRBV7-5 NA TGTGCCAGAAGCTTACCCAGGTCCGATAAAGGGGTCCAGCCCCAGCATTTT CARSLPRSDKGVQPQHF
NA TRBJ1-2 TRBV5-6 NA TGTGCCAGCAGCTTGGGATCCGCAGGGCTTGTCTATGGCTACACCTTC CASSLGSAGLVYGYTF
once TRBJ2-3 TRBV11-2 TRBD2 TGTGCCAGCAGCTTAATCGCTAGCGGGGGGTTGGCAGATACGCAGTATTTT CASSLIASGGLADTQYF
NA TRBJ1-1 TRBV10-1 NA TGCGCCAGCAGCACAGGGACTACTGAAGCTTTCTTT CASSTGTTEAFF
NA TRBJ1-1 TRBV7-2 NA TGTGCCAGCAGCTTAGCACCCCAGGGGACTACTGAAGCTTTCTTT CASSLAPQGTTEAFF
NA TRBJ2-6 TRBV4-1 TRBD2 TGCGCCAGCAGCCTGGGACTCGCGGGGGGCCCGGGGGCGGGGGCCAACGTCCTGACTTTC CASSLGLAGGPGAGANVLTF
NA TRBJ2-7 TRBV7-9 NA TGTGCCAGCAGCTTAGGGGTCTACGAGCAGTACTTC CASSLGVYEQYF
few TRBJ2-3 TRBV6-4 TRBD2 TGTGCCAGCAGTGATAGCGGGGGGGCAGATACGCAGTATTTT CASSDSGGADTQYF
NA TRBJ1-2 TRBV6-5 TRBD1 TGTGCCAGCAGCCCCCGGGACAGGGCTAACTATGGCTACACCTTC CASSPRDRANYGYTF
NA TRBJ2-5 TRBV11-2 NA TGTGCCAGCAGCCCACACCGGGACAATACGAAGACCCAGTACTTC CASSPHRDNTKTQYF
NA TRBJ1-3 TRBV5-1 NA TGCGCCAGCAGCCCGCAGGGAGGCCTAAACACCATATATTTT CASSPQGGLNTIYF
once TRBJ1-3 TRBV6-5 NA TGTGCCAGCAGTTTCCGGGGGCGACCGGGAAACGACACCATATATTTT CASSFRGRPGNDTIYF
NA TRBJ1-6 TRBV27 NA TGTGCCAGCAGTTTTTTTAGGGGGAGCTCCTATAATTCACCCCTCCACTTT CASSFFRGSSYNSPLHF
NA TRBJ2-7 TRBV11-2 TRBD1 TGTGCCAGCAGCTTATTGGGACAGGTATGGTCCTCTTACGAGCAGTACTTC CASSLLGQVWSSYEQYF
NA TRBJ2-6 TRBV19 NA TGTGCCAGTAGTATAGGGGGGGCTGGGGCCAACGTCCTGACTTTC CASSIGGAGANVLTF
NA TRBJ2-1 TRBV7-2 NA TGTGCCAGCAGTCGATACGCGTCGACAAATGAGCAGTTCTTC CASSRYASTNEQFF
NA TRBJ1-1 TRBV10-1 NA TGCGCCAGTAAGGGGGACCCCGGGTGGACTGAAGCTTTCTTT CASKGDPGWTEAFF
NA TRBJ2-7 TRBV18 TRBD1 TGTGCCAGCTCCGTCCGGACAGGGTCCTACGAGCAGTACTTC CASSVRTGSYEQYF